This T cell receptor beta chain was captured in a study of blood T cells in healthy people across ages. The V gene's germline CDR1 is SGHTA and CDR2 FQGNSA. V was cut by 5 bases and J by 0 bases, with 14 bases left in between. CDR3 length: 15 residues. Using a J-beta primer mix together with a sample-barcoded 5' primer, a second PCR was run for roughly 7 to 11 cycles. In TCRdb, the 5' RACE reads were re-called with MiXCR into one record per CDR3 protein. The sample carries 850,000 to 950,000 distinct CDR3 sequences, around 28% recorded once. At least ten counts were recorded for this clonotype. The receptor's source is an elderly woman in good health. The sample comprised blood. This rearrangement joins TRBV7-2 to TRBJ2-7; the D gene is possibly TRBD2 (5 bases). The CDR3 reads CASSPGWVDSYEQYF. In DNA, the CDR3 is TGTGCCAGCAGCCCGGGGTGGGTCGACTCCTACGAGCAGTACTTC.